The 30 T cell receptor beta chains below come from one sample, sequenced in a study of beta chain features in type 1 diabetes. What these receptors recognize is not known. The sequenced template was cDNA made from the entire isolated RNA. Profiled with immunoSEQ multiplex PCR; TCRdb holds only in-frame clones, not every one. Of hundreds of thousands of clones in the sample, around an eighth are singletons; the top ten hold about 0.02%. Points from the study as a whole: Type 1 diabetes patients showed a moderate but significant shortening of TCRB CDR3s in all four CD4+ subsets.

The source material was naive CD4+ T cells from blood. The source of these receptors is a man in his late teens or twenties with type 1 diabetes.

The chain is built from TRBV10-3 and TRBJ1-2; D ambiguous. Trimming removed 3 bases from V and 4 bases from J, with 6 bases in between. CDR3 size: 12 residues. CDR1 is ENHRY and CDR2 is SYGVKD in the germline V gene. DNA for the CDR3: TGTGCCATCAGTGATGGCCTCTATGGCTACACCTTC. As protein: CAISDGLYGYTF.

This clone was seen a handful of times. The rearrangement uses TRBV7-9 and TRBJ2-7, with D perhaps TRBD1 (6 bases). Germline CDR1 reads SEHNR; CDR2 reads FQNEAQ (reference sequence). The CDR3 totals 14 residues. Between the trimmed V and J ends, which lost 5 bases and 1 base, there was a span of 12 bases. The CDR3: CASSKGDKSYEQYF. The CDR3, as DNA: TGTGCCAGCAGCAAGGGGGACAAGTCCTACGAGCAGTACTTC.

V gene TRBV28 combines with J gene TRBJ1-6, with D possibly matching TRBD1 (6 bases). The CDR3 has 15 amino acids. V lost 0 bases and J lost 6, with 9 bases in between. The germline V gene has CDR1 MDHEN and CDR2 SYDVKM. CDR3 sequence reads: CASSLWGAPNSPLHF. In DNA form, the CDR3 reads TGTGCCAGCAGTTTATGGGGGGCCCCTAATTCACCCCTCCACTTT.

The chain joins TRBV6-1 to TRBJ1-1; unclear D gene. CDR3 length: 13 amino acids. The V end lost 0 bases, the J end lost 8 bases, and 10 bases lay between the germline ends. CDR1 MNHNS and CDR2 SASEGT come from the germline V gene. CDR3 DNA: TGTGCCAGCAGTGAAGCTGGTTGGAAAGAAGCTTTCTTT. Amino acids: CASSEAGWKEAFF.

Only a few counts were recorded for this clone. The chain recombines TRBV5-1 with TRBJ2-1; 8 bases fit TRBD2. This CDR3 has 16 residues. V dropped 0 bases and J dropped 2; count of bases not matched to a gene: 4. Germline lookup yields CDR1 SGHRS and CDR2 YFSETQ. The CDR3 nucleotides read TGCGCCAGCAGCTTGGGTATAGCGGGGACCTACAATGAGCAGTTCTTC. This translates into CASSLGIAGTYNEQFF.

This clone has a handful of counts. This sequence joins TRBV7-9 and TRBJ1-2, with D perhaps matching TRBD1 (6 bases). V lost 1 base to trimming and J lost 0 bases, with 15 bases between them. The CDR3 runs 17 residues. Germline V gene sequence: CDR1 SEHNR, CDR2 FQNEAQ (reference sequence). CDR3 sequence (DNA): TGTGCCAGCAGCTTAGTTGTGGAGACAGGTACTAACTATGGCTACACCTTC. Translated, it gives CASSLVVETGTNYGYTF.

The chain has TRBV27 and TRBJ1-2; maybe TRBD1 (5 bases). The CDR3 totals 15 residues. The germline gives CDR1 MNHEY, CDR2 SMNVEV (reference sequence). The germline V and J ends were trimmed by 4 bases and 6 bases, with 18 bases remaining between them. The CDR3: CASSSASGGVDGYTF. DNA of the CDR3: TGTGCCAGCAGTTCCGCCTCGGGGGGAGTTGATGGCTACACCTTC.

This chain links TRBV11-3 with TRBJ1-5, with 7 bases matching TRBD1. Germline V gene sequence: CDR1 SGHNT, CDR2 YENEEA. The CDR3 sequence is 13 residues long. With 10 bases clipped from V and 7 bases from J, the junction kept 10 bases outside the gene matches. In nucleotides, the CDR3 is TGTGCCATCCGACAGGGAAGGCGGCAGCCCCAGCATTTT. Amino acid sequence: CAIRQGRRQPQHF.

The chain is built from TRBV6-1 and TRBJ1-5, with no clear D. Per the germline V gene, CDR1 is MNHNS and CDR2 is SASEGT. This CDR3 comprises 11 residues. The V end lost 2 bases, the J end lost 9 bases, and 5 bases lay between the germline ends. In DNA form, the CDR3 reads TGTGCCAGCAGTGAACTGCGGCCCCAGCATTTT. Translating it yields CASSELRPQHF.

The V gene is TRBV6-1, the J gene TRBJ2-1, with D possibly being TRBD1 (6 bases). The ends were cut back, 6 bases at V and 2 bases at J, with 11 bases in the middle. The CDR3 is 14 amino acids. Germline CDR1 and CDR2: MNHNS and SASEGT. The chain's CDR3 is CASSDRDTYNEQFF. The CDR3 DNA reads as TGTGCCAGCAGCGACCGGGACACCTACAATGAGCAGTTCTTC.

The rearrangement links TRBV11-3 to TRBJ1-6, with TRBD1 matching 7 bases. After removal of 1 base from V and 4 bases from J, the junction contained 1 base not matched to a gene. CDR3 length equals 15 residues. In germline, CDR1 is SGHNT, CDR2 YENEEA. The CDR3 here is CASSLGTGYNSPLHF. The CDR3 bases are TGTGCCAGCAGCTTAGGGACAGGATATAATTCACCCCTCCACTTT.

This CDR3 reads CASSYSGEMNTEAFF. For the CDR3, the DNA is TGTGCCAGCAGTTACTCGGGGGAAATGAACACTGAAGCTTTCTTT. The rearrangement joins TRBV6-5 to TRBJ1-1, with a possible D match to TRBD1 (5 bases). The CDR3 sequence is 15 residues long. V lost 0 bases and J 0 bases, leaving 8 bases between the germline ends. Looked up from germline, CDR1 is MNHEY and CDR2 is SVGAGI.

This clone was recorded a few times. This sequence joins TRBV7-8 and TRBJ1-5; 7 nucleotides align to TRBD1. The V and J ends lost 5 bases and 4 bases, in that order; junction bases with no gene match: 8. Germline V CDR1 and CDR2: SGHVS, FQNEAQ. The CDR3 covers 15 residues. The DNA of the CDR3 is TGTGCCAGCAGCGTAGGTAACAGGGGTAATCAGCCCCAGCATTTT. This codes for CASSVGNRGNQPQHF.

This clone was recorded a few times. This sequence joins TRBV7-9 and TRBJ2-7; tentatively, D is TRBD2 (6 bases). V was cut by 5 bases and J by 6 bases, with 11 bases left in between. The CDR3 sequence is 12 residues long. Germline V gene data show CDR1 as SEHNR and CDR2 as FQNEAQ (reference sequence). Here the CDR3 DNA reads TGTGCCAGCAGCATCACTAGCATCGAGCAGTACTTC. Residues: CASSITSIEQYF.

The J gene is TRBJ1-2, the V gene TRBV6-1, with D perhaps TRBD1 (6 bases). V lost 5 bases, J lost 3 bases, and 10 bases lay in between. Per the germline V gene, CDR1 is MNHNS and CDR2 is SASEGT. This CDR3 has 13 residues. The DNA of the CDR3 is TGTGCCAGCAGTATGGACAGCTACTATGGCTACACCTTC. This codes for CASSMDSYYGYTF.

This clone occurred a few times. V is TRBV25-1 and J is TRBJ2-5, with D possibly TRBD2 on 5 matching bases. This CDR3 spans 14 amino acids. V shed 2 bases and J shed 5 bases, with 12 bases lying between them. Germline CDR1 is MGHDK and CDR2 is SYGVNS. CDR3 protein: CASSEHSQRETQYF. In DNA, the CDR3 is TGTGCCAGCAGTGAACATAGCCAGCGGGAGACCCAGTACTTC.

This clone was counted between two and nine times. Other DNA sequences in this specimen translate into the identical CDR3. The chain has TRBV28 and TRBJ2-7; 7 bases match TRBD2. CDR3 length: 12 residues. Trimming took 4 bases from V and 4 from J; bases not matched to a gene: 1. Germline V CDR1 and CDR2: MDHEN, SYDVKM. In nucleotides, the CDR3 is TGTGCCAGCAGTTCCGGGGGGTACGAGCAGTACTTC. It yields the protein CASSSGGYEQYF.

This chain connects TRBV25-1 to TRBJ1-2; maybe TRBD1 (6 bases). The germline V gene encodes CDR1 MGHDK and CDR2 SYGVNS. The CDR3 is 13 residues long. V shed 3 bases and J shed 2 bases, with 7 bases lying between them. The DNA for the CDR3 is TGTGCCAGCAGTGATACAGGGAACTATGGCTACACCTTC. Encoded protein: CASSDTGNYGYTF.

This clone came up a few times. The chain couples TRBV5-1 to TRBJ1-3; D gene ambiguous. V gave up 4 bases and J gave up 8 bases, with 19 bases separating them. Germline values: CDR1 SGHRS, CDR2 YFSETQ. CDR3 size: 15 residues. As DNA, the CDR3 is TGCGCCAGCAGCCCAACCGGGCGGAGCGAGGACACCATATATTTT. Protein product: CASSPTGRSEDTIYF.

CDR3 bases: TGTGCCAGCAGTCTGAACTCCTACGAGCAGTACTTC. Translated, it gives CASSLNSYEQYF. This rearrangement joins TRBV28 to TRBJ2-7; D call uncertain. Trimming took 5 bases from V and 0 from J, leaving 5 bases between them. This CDR3 contains 12 residues. Germline V gene lookup returns CDR1 MDHEN and CDR2 SYDVKM.

Remarks on this clone: At the DNA level, this CDR3 is encoded by other sequences in the same sample as well. The genes are TRBV6-5 and TRBJ1-1; no clear D. The germline V and J ends were trimmed by 2 bases and 1 base, with 8 bases remaining between them. Germline V lookup: CDR1 MNHEY, CDR2 SVGAGI. The CDR3 has 14 amino acids. CDR3 sequence (DNA): TGTGCCAGCAGTTACGATCGCAGGAACACTGAAGCTTTCTTT. Protein sequence: CASSYDRRNTEAFF.

The rearrangement links TRBV7-2 to TRBJ2-7; D remains unclear. The CDR3 has 13 residues. Germline CDR1 reads SGHTA; CDR2 reads FQGNSA. Trimming took 8 bases from V and 7 from J, leaving 18 bases between them. The DNA for the CDR3 is TGTGCCAGCGGCTCGCAGCTCTACGGGGAGCAGTACTTC. Its protein is CASGSQLYGEQYF.

The gene calls are TRBV19 and TRBJ2-5; 10 positions agree with TRBD2. CDR3 length: 14 residues. Germline V CDR1 and CDR2: LNHDA, SQIVND (reference sequence). The trim removed 6 bases at V and 5 bases at J, leaving 6 bases unmatched. CDR3 coding DNA: TGTGCCAGTAGCCCTAGCGGGGGTCGGGAGACCCAGTACTTC. Translated: CASSPSGGRETQYF.

The chain recombines TRBV2 with TRBJ1-3; D unresolved. Germline CDR1 reads SNHLY; CDR2 reads FYNNEI. V lost 4 bases and J 0 bases, leaving 13 bases between the germline ends. CDR3 length: 16 amino acids. In DNA, the CDR3 is TGTGCCAGCAGTGCGTCCCGGGGAGTCTCTGGAAACACCATATATTTT. Its protein is CASSASRGVSGNTIYF.

The rearrangement uses TRBV12-5 and TRBJ2-5; D perhaps matches TRBD1 (6 bases). Trimming shortened V by 7 bases and J by 5 bases, and 17 bases separated the two germline ends. Germline CDR1 is LGHNT and CDR2 is FRNRAP. The CDR3 loop spans 14 amino acids. The CDR3 DNA is TGTGCTAGTGCACATTCAGGGGATCGGGAGACCCAGTACTTC. This encodes CASAHSGDRETQYF.

This clone was counted a few times. This chain uses TRBV5-1 with TRBJ2-7; D tentatively reads TRBD1 or TRBD2 (5 bases each). Between the trimmed V and J ends, which lost 4 bases and 4 bases, there was a span of 12 bases. Germline V CDR1 and CDR2: SGHRS, YFSETQ. The CDR3 consists of 13 residues. CDR3 protein: CASSRREGYEQYF. CDR3 in DNA: TGCGCCAGCAGCCGCCGTGAGGGGTACGAGCAGTACTTC.

J is TRBJ1-1 and V is TRBV28; 8 nucleotides align to TRBD1. Trimming at V came to 6 bases and at J to 0 bases, leaving 9 bases not matched to a gene. Germline V gives CDR1 MDHEN, CDR2 SYDVKM. The CDR3 loop spans 16 amino acids. CDR3 nucleotide sequence: TGTGCCAGCAGGGAAGACAGGGGAAATTTGAACACTGAAGCTTTCTTT. Protein product: CASREDRGNLNTEAFF.

This clone was counted only a few times. This sample includes further DNA sequences coding for the same CDR3. The V gene is TRBV28, the J gene TRBJ1-1; D is unresolved. Germline loops: CDR1 MDHEN, CDR2 SYDVKM. V gave up 6 bases and J gave up 1 base, with 6 bases separating them. This CDR3 contains 12 residues. CDR3 in DNA: TGTGCCAGCAGCTTGTGGAACACTGAAGCTTTCTTT. This encodes CASSLWNTEAFF.

The V call is TRBV10-3, the J call TRBJ1-5; D gene uncertain. The CDR3 covers 14 residues. The germline V and J ends were trimmed by 4 bases and 4 bases, with 11 bases remaining between them. Germline values: CDR1 ENHRY, CDR2 SYGVKD. The CDR3 protein is CAISGGRLNQPQHF. The CDR3 bases are TGTGCCATCAGTGGGGGTCGTCTTAATCAGCCCCAGCATTTT.

This clone was seen more than once but under ten times. The genes are TRBV27 and TRBJ1-1; D remains ambiguous. This CDR3 spans 13 amino acids. The germline V and J ends were trimmed by 4 bases and 3 bases, with 9 bases remaining between them. The germline CDR1 and CDR2 sequences are MNHEY and SMNVEV (reference sequence). CDR3 sequence (DNA): TGTGCCAGCAGTTGGCAGCAATACACTGAAGCTTTCTTT. This encodes CASSWQQYTEAFF.